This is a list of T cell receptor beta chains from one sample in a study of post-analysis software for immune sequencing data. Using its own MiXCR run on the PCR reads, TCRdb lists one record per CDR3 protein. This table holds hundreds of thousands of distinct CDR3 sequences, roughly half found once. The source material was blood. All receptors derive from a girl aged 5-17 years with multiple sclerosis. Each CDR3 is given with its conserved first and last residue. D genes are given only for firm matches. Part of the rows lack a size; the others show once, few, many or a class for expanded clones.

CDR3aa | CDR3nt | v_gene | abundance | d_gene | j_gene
CAWSARGRLHEQYF | TGTGCCTGGAGTGCTAGGGGGCGACTCCACGAGCAGTACTTC | TRBV30 | - | TRBD1 | TRBJ2-7
CSARRPPDDQPQHF | TGCAGTGCACGGAGGCCCCCGGACGATCAGCCCCAGCATTTT | TRBV20-1 | - | - | TRBJ1-5
CASSPGLFIYEQYF | TGCGCCAGCAGCCCAGGACTATTCATCTACGAGCAGTACTTC | TRBV4-1 | few | - | TRBJ2-7
CASSVASGGYEQYF | TGTGCCAGCAGCGTAGCTAGCGGGGGGTACGAGCAGTACTTC | TRBV9 | - | TRBD2 | TRBJ2-7
CASSLVVSFKNIQYF | TGTGCCAGCAGCTTAGTGGTCAGTTTCAAAAACATTCAGTACTTC | TRBV11-2 | - | - | TRBJ2-4
CASSRARYEQYF | TGCGCCAGCAGCCGGGCCCGCTACGAGCAGTACTTC | TRBV5-1 | - | - | TRBJ2-7
CATSSTTGVYGYTF | TGTGCCACCAGCAGTACGACAGGGGTCTATGGCTACACCTTC | TRBV15 | - | TRBD1 | TRBJ1-2
CASSWLQGPNTEAFF | TGTGCCAGCAGTTGGCTACAGGGCCCGAACACTGAAGCTTTCTTT | TRBV12-3/TRBV12-4 | - | - | TRBJ1-1
CSVRQGVSNQPQHF | TGCAGCGTTAGACAGGGGGTTAGCAATCAGCCCCAGCATTTT | TRBV29-1 | - | TRBD1 | TRBJ1-5
CASSEGGRTTDTQYF | TGTGCCAGCAGTGAAGGCGGGAGAACCACAGATACGCAGTATTTT | TRBV2 | few | TRBD2 | TRBJ2-3
CSARFSPDTQYF | TGCAGTGCTAGGTTCTCACCAGATACGCAGTATTTT | TRBV20-1 | - | - | TRBJ2-3
CASSLGDIGQPQHF | TGCGCCAGCAGCTTGGGAGACATAGGTCAGCCCCAGCATTTT | TRBV5-1 | - | - | TRBJ1-5
CASSTPDDYNSYEQYF | TGTGCCAGCAGCACCCCGGACGATTACAACTCCTACGAGCAGTACTTC | TRBV21-1 | - | - | TRBJ2-7
CASREGQGYEQYF | TGTGCCAGCCGGGAAGGACAGGGCTACGAGCAGTACTTC | TRBV12-3/TRBV12-4 | - | TRBD1 | TRBJ2-7
CASSPRGVAGTKTTTDTQYF | TGTGCCAGCTCACCCAGGGGTGTAGCGGGGACTAAAACTACCACAGATACGCAGTATTTT | TRBV7-7 | - | TRBD2 | TRBJ2-3
CASSGGLADYNERFF | TGTGCCAGCAGCGGGGGACTAGCGGACTACAATGAGCGGTTCTTC | TRBV9 | - | TRBD2 | TRBJ2-1
CVSSKTGSGYTF | TGTGTCAGCAGCAAGACAGGGTCAGGCTACACCTTC | TRBV12-3/TRBV12-4 | - | TRBD1 | TRBJ1-2
CSVVSGQENTEAFF | TGCAGCGTTGTATCGGGACAGGAGAACACTGAAGCTTTCTTT | TRBV29-1 | - | TRBD1 | TRBJ1-1
CASSPGRNIQYF | TGTGCCAGCAGCCCTGGGAGAAACATTCAGTACTTC | TRBV7-8 | - | - | TRBJ2-4
CASSGDRGRGYEQYF | TGTGCCAGCAGCGGGGACAGGGGTAGGGGTTACGAGCAGTACTTC | TRBV7-2 | - | TRBD1 | TRBJ2-7
CASSSSGDYKDDTQYF | TGTGCCAGCAGCTCCTCCGGGGACTACAAAGATGATACGCAGTATTTT | TRBV7-2 | - | TRBD2 | TRBJ2-3
CSVEEGWRRTQETQYF | TGCAGCGTTGAAGAAGGCTGGCGGCGAACCCAAGAGACCCAGTACTTC | TRBV29-1 | - | - | TRBJ2-5
CASSQDKDANLYEQYF | TGCGCCAGCAGCCAAGATAAGGATGCCAACCTCTACGAGCAGTACTTC | TRBV4-1 | - | - | TRBJ2-7
CASSSVQGTYNEQYF | TGTGCCAGCAGTTCGGTACAGGGAACCTACAATGAGCAGTACTTC | TRBV12-3/TRBV12-4 | - | - | TRBJ2-7
CSVAMQGAGEQYF | TGCAGCGTGGCCATGCAGGGGGCTGGCGAGCAGTACTTC | TRBV29-1 | few | TRBD1 | TRBJ2-7
CASSRQGKYEQYF | TGTGCCAGCAGCCGACAGGGGAAATACGAGCAGTACTTC | TRBV5-6 | few | TRBD1 | TRBJ2-7
CASVSEGLETQYF | TGTGCCAGCGTCTCAGAGGGGCTTGAGACCCAGTACTTC | TRBV6-6 | - | - | TRBJ2-5
CASSLGSGEDGYTF | TGTGCCAGCAGCTTGGGATCGGGTGAAGACGGCTACACCTTC | TRBV13 | few | - | TRBJ1-2
CASSPFLAVGTDTQYF | TGCGCCAGCAGCCCATTCCTAGCAGTTGGCACAGATACGCAGTATTTT | TRBV4-1 | few | - | TRBJ2-3
CASSQGGQGLEYGYTF | TGTGCCAGCAGCCAAGGGGGACAGGGCCTAGAGTATGGCTACACCTTC | TRBV3-1 | - | TRBD1 | TRBJ1-2
CASSGLRGGHGYTF | TGTGCCAGCAGTGGGTTGCGAGGGGGCCATGGCTACACCTTC | TRBV25-1 | - | TRBD1 | TRBJ1-2
CASSLGTGHEQYF | TGTGCCAGCAGCCTCGGGACAGGGCACGAGCAGTACTTC | TRBV7-9 | few | TRBD1 | TRBJ2-7
CSVEDLDSASTDTQYF | TGCAGCGTTGAAGATCTAGACAGCGCTAGCACAGATACGCAGTATTTT | TRBV29-1 | - | - | TRBJ2-3
CATAITSSDEQFF | TGTGCCACCGCTATAACATCTTCGGATGAGCAGTTCTTC | TRBV10-3 | - | - | TRBJ2-1
CASSDSQGRLYEQYF | TGTGCCAGCAGTGATAGCCAGGGGCGTCTCTACGAGCAGTACTTC | TRBV2 | - | - | TRBJ2-7
CSVRPGTGIRHEQYF | TGCAGCGTGCGCCCAGGGACAGGGATTCGCCACGAGCAGTACTTC | TRBV29-1 | - | TRBD1 | TRBJ2-7
CSASSAGTSTHEQYF | TGCAGTGCTAGTTCTGCCGGGACCTCTACCCACGAGCAGTACTTC | TRBV20-1 | - | - | TRBJ2-7
CASSQGRGGGSEQYF | TGCGCCAGCAGCCAAGGGCGCGGTGGCGGCTCCGAGCAGTACTTC | TRBV4-1 | - | - | TRBJ2-7
CASSAHVGRGTSYEQYF | TGTGCCAGCAGTGCTCACGTCGGACGGGGAACTTCCTACGAGCAGTACTTC | TRBV12-3/TRBV12-4 | - | - | TRBJ2-7
CASSYSTEGPRKFF | TGTGCCAGCAGTTACTCGACAGAGGGACCGAGGAAGTTCTTC | TRBV6-5 | - | - | TRBJ2-1
CSVNTGEKAFF | TGCAGCGTTAATACGGGGGAAAAAGCTTTCTTT | TRBV29-1 | - | - | TRBJ1-1
CSARDLKETQYF | TGCAGTGCTAGAGATTTGAAAGAGACCCAGTACTTC | TRBV20-1 | - | - | TRBJ2-5
CAISVGGTAYEQYF | TGTGCCATCAGCGTAGGGGGGACCGCCTACGAGCAGTACTTC | TRBV10-3 | once | - | TRBJ2-7
CASSQDRLGETQYF | TGCGCCAGCAGCCAGGACAGGTTAGGGGAGACCCAGTACTTC | TRBV5-1 | - | TRBD1 | TRBJ2-5
CSVGTSTYNEQFF | TGCAGCGTCGGGACTAGCACCTACAATGAGCAGTTCTTC | TRBV29-1 | - | TRBD2 | TRBJ2-1